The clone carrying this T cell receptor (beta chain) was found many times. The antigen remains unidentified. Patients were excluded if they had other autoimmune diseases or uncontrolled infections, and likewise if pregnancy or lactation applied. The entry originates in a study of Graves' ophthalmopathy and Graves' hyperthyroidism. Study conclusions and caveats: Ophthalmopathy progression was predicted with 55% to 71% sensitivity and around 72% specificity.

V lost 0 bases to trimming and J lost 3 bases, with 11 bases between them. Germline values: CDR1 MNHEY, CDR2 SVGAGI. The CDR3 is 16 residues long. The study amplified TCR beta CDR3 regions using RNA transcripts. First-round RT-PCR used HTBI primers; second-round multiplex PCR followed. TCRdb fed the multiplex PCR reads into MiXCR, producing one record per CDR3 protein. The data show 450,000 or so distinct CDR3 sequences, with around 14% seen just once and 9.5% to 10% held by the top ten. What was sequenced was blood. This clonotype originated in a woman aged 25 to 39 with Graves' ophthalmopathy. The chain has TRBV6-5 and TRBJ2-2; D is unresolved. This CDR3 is CASSYSGEHYTGELFF. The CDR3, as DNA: TGTGCCAGCAGTTACTCGGGCGAACACTACACCGGGGAGCTGTTTTTT.